These 28 T cell receptor beta chains were sequenced from one sample in a study of blood T cell repertoires in COVID-19. This table comes from immunoSEQ multiplex PCR, and its TCRdb copy is limited to in-frame clones, with some not included. The sample has tens of thousands of clones, under 80% seen once. Sequencing was performed on peripheral blood. All receptors derive from a human donor with acute or convalescent COVID-19. The donor label of this sample is uncertain.

In DNA, the CDR3 is TGTGCCAGCAGCCCGAGACAGGCCTACGAGCAGTACTTC. Residues: CASSPRQAYEQYF. The rearrangement uses TRBV3-1 (or the pseudogene TRBV3-2) and TRBJ2-7, with a weak D call TRBD1 (6 bases). Trimming shortened V by 4 bases and J by 2 bases, and 9 bases separated the two germline ends. This CDR3 has 13 residues. The germline V gene has CDR1 LGHDT and CDR2 YNNKEL (reference sequence).

This clone has ten or more counts. The chain recombines TRBV19 with TRBJ2-7; perhaps TRBD2 as D (6 bases). CDR1 and CDR2 from the germline V gene are LNHDA and SQIVND (reference sequence). Trimming pared 8 bases from V and 6 bases from J, leaving 11 bases between. CDR3 length: 11 residues. The CDR3 sequence is CASGDFLEQYF. Here the CDR3 DNA reads TGTGCCAGTGGGGACTTTCTCGAGCAGTACTTC.

The chain combines TRBV5-6 with TRBJ1-5, with D perhaps TRBD1 (5 bases). CDR1 and CDR2 from the germline V gene are SGHDT and YYEEEE. The V and J ends lost 0 bases and 3 bases respectively, with 13 bases between them. This CDR3 is built from 16 residues. The CDR3, as DNA: TGTGCCAGCAGCTTGGGTCAGGGTAGGGCCAATCAGCCCCAGCATTTT. Translated: CASSLGQGRANQPQHF.

The chain couples TRBV7-8 to TRBJ2-1, with D possibly matching TRBD2 (6 bases). This CDR3 is built from 16 residues. Germline V gene sequence: CDR1 SGHVS, CDR2 FQNEAQ. Deletions cut 2 bases from V and 1 base from J, with 12 bases between. In DNA, the CDR3 is TGTGCCAGCAGCTTAACTTCGGGGAGGTCCTACAATGAGCAGTTCTTC. Translation gives CASSLTSGRSYNEQFF.

The table lists this clone with a count of one. The J gene is TRBJ1-2, the V gene TRBV5-1; no clear D. The germline CDR1 and CDR2 sequences are SGHRS and YFSETQ. The CDR3 runs to 13 residues. V lost 1 base, J lost 2 bases, and 6 bases lay in between. CDR3 protein: CASSLSENYGYTF. The CDR3 bases are TGCGCCAGCAGCTTGTCGGAGAACTATGGCTACACCTTC.

This clone came up once. The genes are TRBV6-5 and TRBJ2-3, with D tentatively TRBD2 (5 bases). The CDR3 is 14 amino acids. Per the germline V gene, CDR1 is MNHEY and CDR2 is SVGAGI. Trimming pared 8 bases from V and 1 base from J, leaving 13 bases between. The CDR3 DNA reads TGTGCCAGCCTCGAACGTAGCGGCACAGATACGCAGTATTTT. Its translation: CASLERSGTDTQYF.

The rearrangement links TRBV11-1 to TRBJ2-2, with TRBD1 matching 10 bases. From germline, CDR1 is SGHAT and CDR2 FQDESV (reference sequence). Trimming removed 5 bases from V and 5 bases from J; junction bases left unmatched: 2. The CDR3 is made up of 14 amino acids. CDR3 loop: CASSAGQGTGELFF. In nucleotides, the CDR3 is TGTGCCAGCAGCGCGGGACAGGGGACCGGGGAGCTGTTTTTT.

This clone was counted between two and nine times. The chain carries TRBV23-1 and TRBJ1-1; 12 bases agree with TRBD1. TRBV23-1 is noted as an ORF with a role that remains uncertain. The CDR3 sequence is 18 residues long. The V and J ends lost 3 bases and 1 base, in that order; junction bases with no gene match: 9. CDR3 sequence reads: CASSHSLGQGAPNTEAFF. CDR3 in DNA: TGCGCCAGCAGTCATAGTCTGGGACAGGGGGCCCCGAACACTGAAGCTTTCTTT.

The chain couples TRBV5-4 to TRBJ1-6; 7 nucleotides align to TRBD1. The CDR3 extends over 16 amino acids. Germline V CDR1 and CDR2: SGHNT, YYREEE (reference sequence). Trimming at V came to 4 bases and at J to 3 bases, leaving 7 bases not matched to a gene. For the CDR3, the DNA is TGTGCCAGCAGCGCGACAGGGCGGTACTATAATTCACCCCTCCACTTT. Translating gives CASSATGRYYNSPLHF.

This clone came up many times. This rearrangement joins TRBV5-4 to TRBJ1-1; the match to TRBD1 covers 10 bases. This CDR3 is 16 amino acids long. Germline CDR1 is SGHNT and CDR2 is YYREEE (reference sequence). With V trimmed by 4 bases and J by 5 bases, 11 bases remained unmatched. CDR3 protein: CASSPGRQGAWTEAFF. CDR3 nucleotides: TGTGCCAGCAGCCCCGGGAGACAGGGGGCCTGGACTGAAGCTTTCTTT.

This clone came up a few times. The chain links TRBV5-1 to TRBJ2-7; 8 bases are shared with TRBD2. CDR3 length: 13 residues. Germline lookup yields CDR1 SGHRS and CDR2 YFSETQ. Germline trimming cut 0 bases from V and 7 bases from J; bases unmatched to any gene: 3. This CDR3 reads CASSLERGREQYV. In DNA, the CDR3 is TGCGCCAGCAGCTTGGAGCGGGGGCGAGAGCAGTACGTC.

This clone was seen more than once but under ten times. The chain employs TRBV6-5 and TRBJ1-2; the D gene is possibly TRBD1 (5 bases). V was cut by 2 bases and J by 4 bases, with 8 bases left in between. Germline V gene sequence: CDR1 MNHEY, CDR2 SVGAGI. This CDR3 comprises 13 residues. CDR3 protein: CASSYGGSYGYTF. The CDR3, as DNA: TGTGCCAGCAGTTACGGGGGGAGCTATGGCTACACCTTC.

The rearrangement links TRBV28 to TRBJ2-7; the match to TRBD1 covers 9 bases. Trimming at V came to 5 bases and at J to 3 bases, leaving 8 bases not matched to a gene. The germline V gene has CDR1 MDHEN and CDR2 SYDVKM. The CDR3 has 15 residues. The CDR3 is CASSGTGGAYYEQYV. The DNA for the CDR3 is TGTGCCAGCAGTGGTACAGGGGGCGCGTACTACGAGCAGTACGTC.

The chain is built from TRBV3-1 (or the pseudogene TRBV3-2) and TRBJ1-5, with D unresolved. The V end lost 1 base, the J end lost 7 bases, and 8 bases lay between the germline ends. CDR3 length: 13 residues. Germline V gives CDR1 LGHDT, CDR2 YNNKEL (reference sequence). CDR3 nucleotides: TGTGCCAGCAGCCAAGGTTGGAGGCAGCCCCAGCATTTT. Amino acids: CASSQGWRQPQHF.

The rearrangement links TRBV6-1 to TRBJ2-7, with D uncertain. Trimming removed 2 bases at V and 4 bases at J, with 3 bases between. The CDR3 loop spans 11 amino acids. Germline V gene data show CDR1 as MNHNS and CDR2 as SASEGT. The CDR3 spells CASSETYEQYF. The CDR3 DNA sequence: TGTGCCAGCAGTGAAACATACGAGCAGTACTTC.

The chain carries TRBV12-3 or TRBV12-4 and TRBJ2-7; maybe TRBD1 (6 bases). This CDR3 has 13 residues. V dropped 3 bases and J dropped 8 bases, with 14 bases sitting between them. Here the CDR3 reads CASSFNRESKQYV. DNA of the CDR3: TGTGCCAGCAGTTTTAACAGGGAGTCAAAGCAGTACGTC.

This clone was detected a few times. This chain joins TRBV7-9 and TRBJ2-1, with a possible D match to TRBD1 (5 bases). Per the germline V gene, CDR1 is SEHNR and CDR2 is FQNEAQ (reference sequence). The germline V and J ends were trimmed by 0 bases and 5 bases, with 8 bases remaining between them. This CDR3 has 14 residues. The chain's CDR3 is CASSLALGDNEQFF. In DNA form, the CDR3 reads TGTGCCAGCAGCTTAGCGCTAGGGGACAATGAGCAGTTCTTC.

The count of this clone is one. This chain joins TRBV6-6 and TRBJ1-5, with 8 bases identical to TRBD1. Germline values: CDR1 MNHNY, CDR2 SVGAGI (reference sequence). V shed 7 bases, J shed 6 bases, and the junction held 8 bases outside the gene matches. This CDR3 is 14 amino acids long. For the CDR3, the DNA is TGTGCCAGCACTCCGACAGGGGACGGTCAGCCCCAGCATTTT. This encodes CASTPTGDGQPQHF.

The chain couples TRBV19 to TRBJ1-3; no definite D call. V lost 5 bases, J lost 0 bases, and 11 bases lay in between. From germline, CDR1 is LNHDA and CDR2 SQIVND (reference sequence). This CDR3 comprises 15 residues. CDR3 nucleotide sequence: TGTGCCAGTAGTTTCGGACGGGACTCTGGAAACACCATATATTTT. It codes for CASSFGRDSGNTIYF. Combining the CDR3 with reference TRBV19 and TRBJ1-3 gives the whole variable domain DGGITQSPKYLFRKEGQNVTLSCEQNLNHDAMYWYRQDPGQGLRLIYYSQIVNDFQKGDIAEGYSVSREKKESFPLTVTSAQKNPTAFYLCASSFGRDSGNTIYFGEGSWLTVV.

V and J are TRBV7-9 and TRBJ2-1; D is possibly TRBD2 (5 bases). Trimming took off 7 bases at V and 4 bases at J, with 11 bases between the two ends. The CDR3 is 13 amino acids. Looked up from germline, CDR1 is SEHNR and CDR2 is FQNEAQ (reference sequence). CDR3: CASIGRGYNEQFF. For the CDR3, the DNA is TGTGCCAGCATTGGGAGAGGGTACAATGAGCAGTTCTTC.

The V call is TRBV24-1, the J call TRBJ1-2; 7 bases agree with TRBD1. Per germline, CDR1 KGHDR and CDR2 SFDVKD. The CDR3 is made up of 15 amino acids. V shed 4 bases and J 5 bases; nucleotides not matched to a gene: 9. For the CDR3, the DNA is TGTGCCACCAGTGAAACTACCGGGACAGATTATGGCTACACCTTC. It codes for CATSETTGTDYGYTF.

In its sample, this clone was seen a few times. The rearrangement uses TRBV2 and TRBJ1-1, with D possibly TRBD1 on 5 matching bases. V dropped 8 bases and J dropped 4 bases, with 20 bases sitting between them. CDR3 length equals 15 residues. Germline V gives CDR1 SNHLY, CDR2 FYNNEI. CDR3 sequence: CASESDPPGGTEAFF. Written as DNA, the CDR3 is TGTGCCAGCGAATCAGATCCCCCCGGGGGCACTGAAGCTTTCTTT. The full variable domain, with the rest looked up from reference TRBV2 and TRBJ1-1, is EPEVTQTPSHQVTQMGQEVILRCVPISNHLYFYWYRQILGQKVEFLVSFYNNEISEKSEIFDDQFSVERPDGSNFTLKIRSTKLEDSAMYFCASESDPPGGTEAFFGQGTRLTVV.

The V call is TRBV7-6, the J call TRBJ2-1; maybe TRBD1 (5 bases). Trimming took off 4 bases at V and 4 bases at J, with 14 bases between the two ends. This CDR3 spans 15 amino acids. The V gene's germline CDR1 is SGHVS and CDR2 FNYEAQ. CDR3 coding DNA: TGTGCCAGCAGCTCCCAACCTGACAGTTACAATGAGCAGTTCTTC. Protein sequence: CASSSQPDSYNEQFF.

This clone was found once. V usage is TRBV3-1 (or the pseudogene TRBV3-2) and J usage is TRBJ2-7; 7 positions match TRBD2. J gave up 12 bases and V 0 bases, and 14 bases lay outside the gene matches. Germline V gene lookup returns CDR1 LGHDT and CDR2 YNNKEL (reference sequence). The CDR3 loop spans 15 amino acids. Written as DNA, the CDR3 is TGTGCCAGCAGCCAAGATCCGGCGGGGGATATACGACGGTACTTC. Translation: CASSQDPAGDIRRYF.

The chain combines TRBV19 with TRBJ1-4, with 8 bases lining up with TRBD1. CDR1 is LNHDA and CDR2 is SQIVND in the germline V gene (reference sequence). The ends lost 6 bases at V and 2 bases at J; junction bases unmatched: 5. CDR3 length: 15 amino acids. CDR3 protein: CASRQQGATNEKLFF. The CDR3 region has the DNA TGTGCCAGTAGACAGCAGGGGGCGACTAATGAAAAACTGTTTTTT. The full variable domain, its missing parts supplied by reference TRBV19 and TRBJ1-4, is DGGITQSPKYLFRKEGQNVTLSCEQNLNHDAMYWYRQDPGQGLRLIYYSQIVNDFQKGDIAEGYSVSREKKESFPLTVTSAQKNPTAFYLCASRQQGATNEKLFFGSGTQLSVL.

The count of this clone is one. Here the CDR3 DNA reads TGTGCCAGTAGTAAGGACAGGTTCGATACGCAGTATTTT. This sequence encodes CASSKDRFDTQYF. The rearrangement links TRBV19 to TRBJ2-3; 7 nucleotides match TRBD1. Per the germline V gene, CDR1 is LNHDA and CDR2 is SQIVND (reference sequence). CDR3 length: 13 amino acids. The V segment lost 4 bases and the J segment 6 bases; nucleotides outside the gene matches: 4.

The chain is built from TRBV29-1 and TRBJ1-4, with a weak D call TRBD1 (6 bases). The CDR3 loop spans 12 amino acids. Germline V gives CDR1 SQVTM, CDR2 ANQGSEA. With 3 bases removed from V and 12 bases from J, the gap between germline ends came to 14 bases. CDR3 residues: CSVERGGEELFF. The CDR3 DNA follows: TGCAGCGTTGAGAGGGGGGGGGAGGAACTGTTTTTT.

The V and J genes are TRBV9 and TRBJ1-1; D unresolved. Trimming removed 0 bases from V and 4 bases from J, with 16 bases in between. This CDR3 contains 16 residues. Germline V gene sequence: CDR1 SGDLS, CDR2 YYNGEE. DNA for the CDR3: TGTGCCAGCAGCGTAGCCAGTACGTTGCTAGGCACTGAAGCTTTCTTT. It encodes CASSVASTLLGTEAFF.